This entry features one TCR beta chain sequence. Its antigen remains undetermined. No much larger clone exists at a distance of one base, and base qualities are not known. Counted from cysteine to phenylalanine, this CDR3 has 15 amino acids. The read is trimmed to its CDR3 DNA, 45 bases read in frame from base 1. CDR1 and CDR2 (SEHNR, FQNEAQ) derive from the germline V gene (reference sequence). V was cut back by 0 bases and J by 2 bases, leaving a gap of 11 bases between them. The immunoSEQ Assay, a bias-controlled multiplex PCR, was used to amplify TCRbeta CDR3 regions from genomic DNA. The paper's data handling went like this. Within the assay, amplification of reference gene primers was used to estimate how many nucleated cells each sample contained. To quantify the absolute abundance of each unique TCRbeta CDR3 rearrangement, sequence reads were collapsed and filtered. Productive Simpson clonality was computed per sample as the square root of Simpson's diversity index over productive rearrangements. Held by TCRdb, this immuneACCESS table contains in-frame sequences only and omits some clones. Under half of the omission traces to an unresolved V gene where checked; the cause of the rest is unknown. Clone size and V and J calls were adopted from that table, with D and trimming inferred from the DNA. This sample comprises 250,000 to 350,000 clones, around 90% of them detected only once. Approximately 2.5% of the sample goes to the ten largest clones.

This record comes from a study of blood T cell repertoires in COVID-19 (TCRdb year 2020). Regarding the study in general: The collaborator samples originated in the United States, Italy and Spain and spanned the acute and convalescent phases of COVID-19. The prospective study material was composed of cDNA or gDNA derived from T cells, B-cell-depleted T cells, or PBMCs. The dataset comprised deeply sampled blood TCRbeta repertoires from subjects exposed to, actively infected with, or recovered from COVID-19. The repertoires were released in a freely available public database intended as a resource for research on the immune response to SARS-CoV-2. Samples came from the ongoing ImmuneRACE study (first 160 participants) plus 1,254 subjects from 6 global collaborators. Nearly every sample came with metadata listing a de-identified subject ID, COVID-19 status, age in years and sex. Where HLA class I and class II types were available, the types were taken from metadata supplied by the sample provider, not from assay-based typing.

Participants in the prospective study were enrolled through a virtual design, were aged about 18 to 89 years, and lived in roughly 24 United States geographic areas. In the prospective study, cohorts were assigned on the basis of participant-reported clinical history obtained from a screening survey and a study questionnaire. Recovered participants in ImmuneRACE Cohort 3 were defined as having two consecutive negative NP/OP PCR tests, clearance from a healthcare professional, or resolution of symptoms. Mobile phlebotomists in the prospective study collected whole blood, serum and a nasopharyngeal or oropharyngeal swab from every participant. Over an approximately 2-month period, participants in the prospective study had the option of providing additional blood draws and questionnaires. Before DNA extraction, prospective study blood samples were shipped either frozen or at room temperature. The paper's findings and limits, for the study overall: The quantity of clinical and demographic metadata differed by source and by participant and was supplied without curation.

The chain is encoded by TRBV7-9 joined to TRBJ2-7, with no confidently assigned D gene. This TCR was recovered from a man aged 55 to 69 who had recovered from COVID-19. Input material: PBMCs or T cells enriched from blood (not recorded which). The nucleotide sequence is given as TGTGCCAGCAGCTTAGCCGGGTCAATCACCTACGAGCAGTACTTC. This encodes CASSLAGSITYEQYF.